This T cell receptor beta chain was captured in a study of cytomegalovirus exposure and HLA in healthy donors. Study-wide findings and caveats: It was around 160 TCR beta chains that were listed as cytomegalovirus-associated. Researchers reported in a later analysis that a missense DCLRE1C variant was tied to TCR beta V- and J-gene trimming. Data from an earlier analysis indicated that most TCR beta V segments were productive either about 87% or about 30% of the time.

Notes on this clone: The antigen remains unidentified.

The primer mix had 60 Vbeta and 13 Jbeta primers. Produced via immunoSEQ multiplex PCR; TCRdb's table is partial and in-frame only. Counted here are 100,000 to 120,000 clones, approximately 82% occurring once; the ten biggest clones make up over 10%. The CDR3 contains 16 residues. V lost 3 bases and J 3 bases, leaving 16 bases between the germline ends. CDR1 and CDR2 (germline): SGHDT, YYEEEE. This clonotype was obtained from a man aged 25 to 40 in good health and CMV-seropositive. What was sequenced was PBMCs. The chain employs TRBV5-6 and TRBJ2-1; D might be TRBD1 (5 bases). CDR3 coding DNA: TGTGCCAGCAGCTCGGGCGGCTTAGGGGTCTACAATGAGCAGTTCTTC. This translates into CASSSGGLGVYNEQFF.